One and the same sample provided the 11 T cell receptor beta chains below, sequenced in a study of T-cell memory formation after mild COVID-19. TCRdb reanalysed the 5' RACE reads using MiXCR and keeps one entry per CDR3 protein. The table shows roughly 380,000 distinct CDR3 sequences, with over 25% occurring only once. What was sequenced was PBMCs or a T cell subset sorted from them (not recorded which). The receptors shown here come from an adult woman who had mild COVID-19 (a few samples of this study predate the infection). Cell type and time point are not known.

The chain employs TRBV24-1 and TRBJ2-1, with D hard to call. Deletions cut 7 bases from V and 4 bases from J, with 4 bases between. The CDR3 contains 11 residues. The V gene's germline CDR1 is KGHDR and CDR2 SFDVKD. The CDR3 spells CATRGYNEQFF. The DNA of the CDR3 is TGTGCCACCAGGGGATACAATGAGCAGTTCTTC.

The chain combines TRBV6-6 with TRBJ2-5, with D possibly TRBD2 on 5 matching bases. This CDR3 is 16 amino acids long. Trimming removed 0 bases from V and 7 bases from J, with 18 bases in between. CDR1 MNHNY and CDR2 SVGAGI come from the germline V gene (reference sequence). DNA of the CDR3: TGTGCCAGCAGTTACTCTTTACCGGGGAGAGAGGGGACCCAGTACTTC. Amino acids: CASSYSLPGREGTQYF.

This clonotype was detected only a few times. The CDR3 region is CSARTGVIEKLFF. The CDR3 nucleotides are TGCAGTGCTAGGACAGGGGTTATTGAAAAACTGTTTTTT. J is TRBJ1-4 and V is TRBV20-1; TRBD1 matches 8 bases. Germline CDR1 and CDR2: DFQATT and SNEGSKA (reference sequence). V lost 3 bases and J lost 7; bases outside the gene matches: 4. The CDR3 is made up of 13 amino acids.

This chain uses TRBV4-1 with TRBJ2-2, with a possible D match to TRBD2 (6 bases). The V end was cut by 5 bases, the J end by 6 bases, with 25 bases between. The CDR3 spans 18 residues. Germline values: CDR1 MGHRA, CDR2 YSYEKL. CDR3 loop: CASSKGRGRERHPGELFF. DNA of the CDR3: TGCGCCAGCAGCAAAGGGCGTGGGCGGGAAAGGCACCCCGGGGAGCTGTTTTTT.

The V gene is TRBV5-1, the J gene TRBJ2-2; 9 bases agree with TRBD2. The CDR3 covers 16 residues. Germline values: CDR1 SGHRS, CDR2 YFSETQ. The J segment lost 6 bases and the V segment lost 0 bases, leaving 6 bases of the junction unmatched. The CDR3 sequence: CASSLEAGLASGELFF. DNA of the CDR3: TGCGCCAGCAGCTTGGAGGCTGGACTAGCGTCCGGGGAGCTGTTTTTT.

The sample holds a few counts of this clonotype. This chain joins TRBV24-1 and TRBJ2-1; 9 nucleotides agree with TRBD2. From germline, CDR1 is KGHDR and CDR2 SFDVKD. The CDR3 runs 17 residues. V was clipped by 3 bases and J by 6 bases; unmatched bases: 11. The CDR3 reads CATSDHESGGSSNEQFF. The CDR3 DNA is TGTGCCACCAGTGATCATGAAAGCGGGGGGTCTAGCAATGAGCAGTTCTTC.

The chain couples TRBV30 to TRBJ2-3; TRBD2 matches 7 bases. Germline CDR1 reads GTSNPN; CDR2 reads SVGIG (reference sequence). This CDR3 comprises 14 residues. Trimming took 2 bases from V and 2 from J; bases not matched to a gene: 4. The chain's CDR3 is CAWSPGGSTDTQYF. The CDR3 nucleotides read TGTGCCTGGAGTCCGGGGGGATCCACAGATACGCAGTATTTT.

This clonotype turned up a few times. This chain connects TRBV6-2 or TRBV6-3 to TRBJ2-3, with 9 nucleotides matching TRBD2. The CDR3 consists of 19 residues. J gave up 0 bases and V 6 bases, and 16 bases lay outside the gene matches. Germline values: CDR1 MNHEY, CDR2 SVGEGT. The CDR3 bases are TGTGCCAGCAGACGAACGAAGACTAGCGGTGGCTCTAGCACAGATACGCAGTATTTT. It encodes CASRRTKTSGGSSTDTQYF.

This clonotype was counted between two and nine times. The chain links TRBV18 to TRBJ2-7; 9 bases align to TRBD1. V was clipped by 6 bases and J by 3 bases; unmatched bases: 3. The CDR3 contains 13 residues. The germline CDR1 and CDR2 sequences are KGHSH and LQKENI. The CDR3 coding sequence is TGTGCCAGCTCCCGGACAGGGGTCTACGAGCAGTACTTC. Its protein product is CASSRTGVYEQYF.

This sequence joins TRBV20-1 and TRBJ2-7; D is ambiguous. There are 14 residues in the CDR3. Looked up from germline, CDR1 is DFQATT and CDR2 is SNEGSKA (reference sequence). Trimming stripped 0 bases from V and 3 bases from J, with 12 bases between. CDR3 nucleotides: TGCAGTGCTAGAGATTGGAACACCGACTACGAGCAGTACTTC. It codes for CSARDWNTDYEQYF.

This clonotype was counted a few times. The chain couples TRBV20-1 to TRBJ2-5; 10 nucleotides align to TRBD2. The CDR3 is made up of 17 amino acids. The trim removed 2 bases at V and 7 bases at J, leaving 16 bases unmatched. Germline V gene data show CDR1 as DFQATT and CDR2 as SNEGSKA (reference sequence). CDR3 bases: TGCAGTGCTAGATCCCTAAGCGGACTAGCGGCCTCCGGGACCCAGTACTTC. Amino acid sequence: CSARSLSGLAASGTQYF.